The 23 T cell receptor beta chains below all came from one sample that was sequenced in a study of cytomegalovirus exposure and HLA in healthy donors. Use of 60 Vbeta and 13 Jbeta primers characterized the PCR. Repertoires were generated with immunoSEQ multiplex PCR, while TCRdb's copy carries only in-frame clones and drops some. The repertoire holds about 130,000 clones, with 81% as singletons. The specimen sequenced was PBMCs. The receptors were gathered from a man aged 18 to 30 in good health and CMV-seronegative.

The genes are TRBV15 and TRBJ1-2; 7 nucleotides agree with TRBD1. V dropped 1 base and J dropped 4; count of bases not matched to a gene: 12. CDR3 length: 17 amino acids. The germline CDR1 and CDR2 sequences are LNHNV and YYDKDF (reference sequence). The DNA of the CDR3 is TGTGCCACCAGCAGAGTAACAGGGGTTCGGGGTCCCTATGGCTACACCTTC. Encoded protein: CATSRVTGVRGPYGYTF.

The chain employs TRBV5-6 and TRBJ1-3; 9 bases map to TRBD1. Unmatched junction bases numbered 12, after V lost 3 bases and J lost 2 bases. CDR1 is SGHDT, CDR2 YYEEEE, per germline. This CDR3 is built from 18 residues. CDR3 sequence (DNA): TGTGCCAGCAGCTGGGGGACAGGGACTGGGTTGCCTGGAAACACCATATATTTT. Translation: CASSWGTGTGLPGNTIYF.

Only one count was recorded for this clone. This chain connects TRBV7-3 to TRBJ2-7; D remains ambiguous. This CDR3 spans 15 amino acids. Germline CDR1 is SGHTA and CDR2 is FQGTGA. V dropped 1 base and J dropped 3 bases, with 13 bases sitting between them. CDR3 amino acids: CASSLIGNSGYEQYF. The CDR3 bases are TGTGCCAGCAGCTTAATAGGAAACTCGGGCTACGAGCAGTACTTC.

The chain links TRBV27 to TRBJ2-7, with TRBD1 matching 8 bases. CDR1 and CDR2 (germline): MNHEY, SMNVEV (reference sequence). V gave up 5 bases and J gave up 4 bases; unmatched junction bases: 7. This CDR3 spans 14 amino acids. CDR3 sequence: CASSTNRGNYEQYF. As DNA, the CDR3 is TGTGCCAGCAGTACGAACAGGGGGAATTACGAGCAGTACTTC.

V is TRBV27 and J is TRBJ2-6; a possible D gene is TRBD1 (6 bases). In germline, CDR1 is MNHEY, CDR2 SMNVEV (reference sequence). Trimming stripped 8 bases from V and 4 bases from J, with 21 bases between. The CDR3 has 17 amino acids. CDR3 residues: CASATGRGIGGANVLTF. Here the CDR3 DNA reads TGTGCCAGCGCTACGGGCAGGGGTATAGGAGGGGCCAACGTCCTGACTTTC.

This clone was detected only a few times. The rearrangement uses TRBV30 and TRBJ1-2; no reliable D call. The CDR3 runs to 13 residues. Germline lookup yields CDR1 GTSNPN and CDR2 SVGIG (reference sequence). Deletions cut 0 bases from V and 6 bases from J, with 11 bases between. The CDR3 reads CAWSVPGTDGYTF. In DNA form, the CDR3 reads TGTGCCTGGAGTGTACCTGGTACTGATGGCTACACCTTC.

The CDR3 bases are TGCGCCAGCAGCCAGGGACAGGGTTTCAACGAGCAGTACTTC. This codes for CASSQGQGFNEQYF. This sequence joins TRBV4-3 and TRBJ2-7; 9 bases fit TRBD1. Germline V gene lookup returns CDR1 LGHNA and CDR2 YSLEER. The V segment lost 3 bases and the J segment 5 bases; nucleotides outside the gene matches: 5. The CDR3 spans 14 residues.

This clone is a singleton in its sample. The V gene is TRBV10-3, the J gene TRBJ1-6; D gene ambiguous. In germline, CDR1 is ENHRY, CDR2 SYGVKD. V lost 3 bases and J lost 10, with 4 bases in between. The CDR3 totals 11 residues. The CDR3 DNA follows: TGTGCCATCAGTGACGGGTCACCCCTCCACTTT. The encoded protein is CAISDGSPLHF.

The J gene is TRBJ1-2, the V gene TRBV5-4; D may be TRBD1 (5 bases). Trimming cost V 0 bases and J 2 bases, with 20 bases left between them. CDR3 length: 18 residues. The germline CDR1 and CDR2 sequences are SGHNT and YYREEE (reference sequence). CDR3 DNA: TGTGCCAGCAGCTTGGGGGGTGGGGCGGGACTCACAAACTATGGCTACACCTTC. This translates into CASSLGGGAGLTNYGYTF.

The rearrangement links TRBV30 to TRBJ2-5, with D unclear. The germline V gene encodes CDR1 GTSNPN and CDR2 SVGIG (reference sequence). The CDR3 sequence is 11 residues long. Trimming removed 2 bases at V and 5 bases at J, with 6 bases between. The DNA for the CDR3 is TGTGCCTGGAGTTTCCCGGAGACCCAGTACTTC. Encoded protein: CAWSFPETQYF. Looking up the rest from reference TRBV30 and TRBJ2-5 gives the full variable domain: SQTIHQWPATLVQPVGSPLSLECTVEGTSNPNLYWYRQAAGRGLQLLFYSVGIGQISSEVPQNLSASRPQDRQFILSSKKLLLSDSGFYLCAWSFPETQYFGPGTRLLVL.

There are a few counts of this clone. The chain carries TRBV5-6 and TRBJ1-2; D is possibly TRBD1 (5 bases). Germline V CDR1 and CDR2: SGHDT, YYEEEE. V was shortened by 5 bases and J by 1 base, with 15 bases between the two germline ends. The CDR3 runs 15 residues. Here the CDR3 DNA reads TGTGCCAGCAGTCCAGTGGACACCCTTAACTATGGCTACACCTTC. It encodes CASSPVDTLNYGYTF.

The chain uses TRBV30 and TRBJ2-3; D may be TRBD2 (6 bases). The CDR3 has 13 residues. V lost 5 bases and J 2 bases, leaving 11 bases between the germline ends. The V gene's germline CDR1 is GTSNPN and CDR2 SVGIG (reference sequence). CDR3 nucleotides: TGTGCCTGGCGGCGGGACCTCACAGATACGCAGTATTTT. It specifies CAWRRDLTDTQYF.

This chain joins TRBV9 and TRBJ2-1, with 9 bases lining up with TRBD2. The V gene end was trimmed by 2 bases and the J gene end by 5 bases; junction bases not matched to a gene: 2. Germline loops: CDR1 SGDLS, CDR2 YYNGEE. There are 14 residues in the CDR3. CDR3 DNA: TGTGCCAGCAGCGTGACTAGCGGCCACAATGAGCAGTTCTTC. Protein sequence: CASSVTSGHNEQFF.

This clone was observed once. The chain joins TRBV28 to TRBJ2-7; TRBD1 might be the D (6 bases). The ends were cut back, 2 bases at V and 2 bases at J, with 10 bases in the middle. In germline, CDR1 is MDHEN, CDR2 SYDVKM. The CDR3 extends over 14 amino acids. In DNA form, the CDR3 reads TGTGCCAGCAGTTTACAGGGGAGAACCTACGAGCAGTACTTC. This encodes CASSLQGRTYEQYF.

The J gene is TRBJ1-1, the V gene TRBV30; TRBD1 matches 8 bases. J gave up 8 bases and V 2 bases, and 13 bases lay outside the gene matches. Germline-derived CDR1 and CDR2 are GTSNPN and SVGIG (reference sequence). The CDR3 runs 15 residues. CDR3 loop: CAWSSGTGNYKEAFF. CDR3 in DNA: TGTGCCTGGAGTTCCGGGACAGGCAATTATAAAGAAGCTTTCTTT.

The chain recombines TRBV7-9 with TRBJ1-4; D is ambiguous. The germline V gene has CDR1 SEHNR and CDR2 FQNEAQ (reference sequence). The CDR3 consists of 15 residues. The V end was cut by 1 base, the J end by 7 bases, with 13 bases between. The CDR3 region is CASSLGGSGIEKLFF. CDR3 nucleotide sequence: TGTGCCAGCAGCTTAGGAGGGAGTGGCATTGAAAAACTGTTTTTT. Filled out from reference TRBV7-9 and TRBJ1-4, the complete variable domain reads DTGVSQNPRHKITKRGQNVTFRCDPISEHNRLYWYRQTLGQGPEFLTYFQNEAQLEKSRLLSDRFSAERPKGSFSTLEIQRTEQGDSAMYLCASSLGGSGIEKLFFGSGTQLSVL.

The chain has TRBV27 and TRBJ1-2, with D unclear. This CDR3 is 13 amino acids long. Germline V gene data show CDR1 as MNHEY and CDR2 as SMNVEV (reference sequence). The V and J ends lost 7 bases and 8 bases respectively, with 17 bases between them. CDR3 sequence reads: CASKLSGVPGYTF. For the CDR3, the DNA is TGTGCCAGCAAGCTAAGCGGGGTTCCGGGCTACACCTTC.

The V and J genes are TRBV4-3 and TRBJ1-5; 8 bases line up with TRBD1. The CDR3 is made up of 14 amino acids. The germline V gene encodes CDR1 LGHNA and CDR2 YSLEER. The ends lost 4 bases at V and 4 bases at J; junction bases unmatched: 3. CDR3 protein: CASSRGTGNQPQHF. The CDR3 DNA reads as TGCGCCAGCAGCCGCGGGACAGGAAATCAGCCCCAGCATTTT.

The table lists this clone with a count of one. The V call is TRBV27, the J call TRBJ2-5; 9 positions agree with TRBD1. Trimming took 3 bases from V and 2 from J; bases not matched to a gene: 13. Per the germline V gene, CDR1 is MNHEY and CDR2 is SMNVEV (reference sequence). CDR3 length: 18 amino acids. CDR3 sequence reads: CASSLSYRDRVFQETQYF. CDR3 in DNA: TGTGCCAGCAGTTTGTCTTACCGGGACAGGGTGTTTCAAGAGACCCAGTACTTC.

As regards this clone: Other DNA sequences within the sample encode an identical CDR3. The chain employs TRBV30 and TRBJ2-2; D ambiguous. Germline V gene data show CDR1 as GTSNPN and CDR2 as SVGIG (reference sequence). This CDR3 has 12 residues. V lost 3 bases and J lost 5, with 7 bases in between. CDR3: CAWRRVTGELFF. The CDR3 DNA sequence: TGTGCCTGGAGGCGTGTGACCGGGGAGCTGTTTTTT. Full variable domain (remainder filled in from reference TRBV30 and TRBJ2-2): SQTIHQWPATLVQPVGSPLSLECTVEGTSNPNLYWYRQAAGRGLQLLFYSVGIGQISSEVPQNLSASRPQDRQFILSSKKLLLSDSGFYLCAWRRVTGELFFGEGSRLTVL.

This clone was counted only a few times. This chain joins TRBV4-1 and TRBJ1-5; D is undetermined. This CDR3 is built from 13 residues. The germline V and J ends were trimmed by 1 base and 5 bases, with 6 bases remaining between them. CDR1 is MGHRA and CDR2 is YSYEKL in the germline V gene. CDR3: CASSQVQYQPQHF. The CDR3 DNA sequence: TGCGCCAGCAGCCAAGTTCAATATCAGCCCCAGCATTTT.

The rearrangement joins TRBV7-9 to TRBJ1-1, with 12 bases identical to TRBD1. The CDR3 is 17 amino acids. The germline V gene has CDR1 SEHNR and CDR2 FQNEAQ (reference sequence). The ends lost 3 bases at V and 1 base at J; junction bases unmatched: 6. CDR3 loop: CASSFPGQGARNTEAFF. The CDR3, as DNA: TGTGCCAGCAGCTTCCCGGGACAGGGGGCGCGGAACACTGAAGCTTTCTTT.

The chain employs TRBV13 and TRBJ1-2, with D perhaps matching TRBD1 (5 bases). Germline values: CDR1 PRHDT, CDR2 FYEKMQ (reference sequence). This CDR3 has 13 amino acids. V lost 5 bases and J lost 2, with 9 bases in between. Written as DNA, the CDR3 is TGTGCCAGCAGCCGTCAGGGCAACTATGGCTACACCTTC. Amino acid sequence: CASSRQGNYGYTF.